Listed here are 5 T cell receptor beta chains from one sample, sequenced in a study of response to subunit inactivated influenza vaccine. Each CDR3 protein gets one entry after TCRdb re-called the RT-PCR reads with MiXCR. Among about 650,000 distinct CDR3 sequences listed, about 15% were seen once. This specimen was PBMCs from blood, taken approximately 12 days after vaccination. The receptors shown here come from a man between 45 and 60 years old who received an inactivated influenza vaccine.

The chain combines TRBV4-3 with TRBJ2-4, with 9 bases lining up with TRBD1. After removal of 1 base from V and 8 bases from J, the junction contained 9 bases not matched to a gene. This CDR3 comprises 16 residues. The germline V gene encodes CDR1 LGHNA and CDR2 YSLEER. CDR3 sequence (DNA): TGCGCCAGCAGCCAAGGATTTACAGGGGGCATAGACATTCAGTACTTC. Protein sequence: CASSQGFTGGIDIQYF.

V usage is TRBV5-6 and J usage is TRBJ2-2; 8 positions agree with TRBD1. V lost 4 bases, J lost 2 bases, and 4 bases stayed unmatched. The CDR3 totals 15 residues. CDR1 and CDR2 from the germline V gene are SGHDT and YYEEEE. DNA of the CDR3: TGTGCCAGCAGCCTGACAGGGGTCAACACCGGGGAGCTGTTTTTT. Protein sequence: CASSLTGVNTGELFF.

Only a few counts were recorded for this clonotype. J is TRBJ1-4 and V is TRBV27, with D unresolved. With 5 bases removed from V and 6 bases from J, the gap between germline ends came to 16 bases. The CDR3 contains 15 residues. Germline V lookup: CDR1 MNHEY, CDR2 SMNVEV (reference sequence). CDR3 region: CASSPSGLSYEKLFF. In DNA, the CDR3 is TGTGCCAGCAGTCCATCAGGACTGTCATATGAAAAACTGTTTTTT.

This sequence joins TRBV3-1 and TRBJ1-1; D is unclear. V lost 4 bases, J lost 4 bases, and 10 bases lay in between. The CDR3 has 13 residues. Germline CDR1 reads LGHDT; CDR2 reads YNNKEL (reference sequence). The CDR3 bases are TGTGCCAGCAGCCCCGGGCCGGGCACTGAAGCTTTCTTT. Protein sequence: CASSPGPGTEAFF.

This clonotype was picked up many times. Germline is not matched at one junction end, which may reflect a read error. The chain carries TRBV29-1 and TRBJ2-7; a weak D match, TRBD2 (7 bases). The CDR3 is made up of 11 amino acids. Germline V CDR1 and CDR2: SQVTM, ANQGSEA. The CDR3 loop is CSVEGAGAPQF. In DNA form, the CDR3 reads TGCAGCGTTGAGGGGGCGGGGGCGCCTCAATTC.